Following are 8 T cell receptor beta chains from one sample sequenced in a study of blood T cell repertoires in COVID-19 (dated by TCRdb to the early 2020s). The library was prepared using the immunoSEQ multiplex PCR assay. The table comes from immuneACCESS by way of TCRdb, which keeps in-frame sequences with V and J called. Part of the clones is missing from these tables; in studies checked, under half for an unresolved V gene and the rest for unknown reasons. Present in this sample are around 45,000 clones, 75% to 85% of which were seen just once. Roughly 8% of the sample rests with the top ten. The source material was peripheral blood. These TCRs come from a man older than 75 in a cohort sampled during active COVID-19.

The chain joins TRBV10-3 to TRBJ1-2; possible D gene TRBD1, 5 bases. CDR3 length: 14 amino acids. Germline CDR1 is ENHRY and CDR2 is SYGVKD. V was trimmed by 1 base and J by 4 bases, leaving 10 bases between them. CDR3 sequence reads: CAISELTDSYGYTF. In nucleotides, the CDR3 is TGTGCCATCAGTGAGTTGACAGACTCCTATGGCTACACCTTC.

V is TRBV5-6 and J is TRBJ1-1; D is uncertain. The germline V gene encodes CDR1 SGHDT and CDR2 YYEEEE. Deletions cut 5 bases from V and 5 bases from J, with 13 bases between. The length of the CDR3 is 13 residues. CDR3 sequence reads: CASSPGGQTEAFF. The CDR3 DNA reads as TGTGCCAGCAGTCCTGGAGGCCAAACTGAAGCTTTCTTT. Variable domain in full (rest from reference TRBV5-6 and TRBJ1-1): DAGVTQSPTHLIKTRGQQVTLRCSPKSGHDTVSWYQQALGQGPQFIFQYYEEEERQRGNFPDRFSGHQFPNYSSELNVNALLLGDSALYLCASSPGGQTEAFFGQGTRLTVV.

This clone turned up a few times. V gene TRBV15 combines with J gene TRBJ2-7, with 8 bases fitting TRBD1. From germline, CDR1 is LNHNV and CDR2 YYDKDF (reference sequence). The CDR3 sequence is 14 residues long. V shed 4 bases and J 1 base; nucleotides not matched to a gene: 3. The CDR3 DNA sequence: TGTGCCACCAGCACAGGGGGCGCTTCCTACGAGCAGTACTTC. It codes for CATSTGGASYEQYF.

The genes are TRBV2 and TRBJ2-4; 7 bases line up with TRBD2. There are 12 residues in the CDR3. With V trimmed by 8 bases and J by 9 bases, 7 bases remained unmatched. The germline V gene has CDR1 SNHLY and CDR2 FYNNEI. The CDR3 is CASEGGRPIQYF. The CDR3 DNA follows: TGTGCCAGCGAGGGCGGGAGACCCATTCAGTACTTC. Supplemented by reference TRBV2 and TRBJ2-4, the full variable domain reads EPEVTQTPSHQVTQMGQEVILRCVPISNHLYFYWYRQILGQKVEFLVSFYNNEISEKSEIFDDQFSVERPDGSNFTLKIRSTKLEDSAMYFCASEGGRPIQYFGAGTRLSVL.

The rearrangement links TRBV29-1 to TRBJ2-2; 8 nucleotides line up with TRBD1. This CDR3 is 13 amino acids long. Germline V gives CDR1 SQVTM, CDR2 ANQGSEA. Losses at the gene ends were 4 bases for V and 4 bases for J; bases not matched to a gene: 2. The CDR3 region is CSVVTGGTGELFF. The CDR3 coding sequence is TGCAGCGTTGTTACAGGGGGCACCGGGGAGCTGTTTTTT.

This clone was recorded once. This chain links TRBV10-1 with TRBJ2-3, with no clear D. Per the germline V gene, CDR1 is WNHNN and CDR2 is SYGVQD (reference sequence). The CDR3 runs to 14 residues. V was cut by 5 bases and J by 2 bases, with 11 bases left in between. CDR3 region: CASSRQAFTDTQYF. For the CDR3, the DNA is TGCGCCAGCAGTAGGCAGGCTTTCACAGATACGCAGTATTTT.

The J gene is TRBJ1-1, the V gene TRBV27; D may be TRBD1 (5 bases). In germline, CDR1 is MNHEY, CDR2 SMNVEV (reference sequence). This CDR3 has 15 amino acids. Trimming removed 4 bases at V and 1 base at J, with 13 bases between. CDR3 region: CASSYLGGRNTEAFF. The CDR3 nucleotides read TGTGCCAGCAGTTATCTGGGGGGGAGGAACACTGAAGCTTTCTTT.

The CDR3: CASSYGQGGVDTQYF. The CDR3 region has the DNA TGTGCCAGCAGCTACGGACAGGGAGGCGTGGATACGCAGTATTTT. V gene TRBV11-2 combines with J gene TRBJ2-3, with TRBD1 matching over 8 bases. V lost 4 bases and J lost 6; bases outside the gene matches: 9. The germline gives CDR1 SGHAT, CDR2 FQNNGV. The CDR3 runs 15 residues.